What follows is one T cell receptor (beta chain) and its context. Its antigen remains unidentified. Library preparation was by 5' RACE. For each TCR library, 3,000 to 3,500 ng of total RNA was used. For each sample, cDNA synthesis with SMARTScribe reverse transcriptase was split into eight separate reactions. During cDNA synthesis, unique molecular identifiers containing a 6-nucleotide sample barcode were introduced by template switching. Amplification of TCRalpha and TCRbeta cDNA involved two nested PCRs of approximately 16 and 9 cycles, and each PCR was followed by bead purification. Before amplification, the cDNA was treated with uracil DNA-glycosylase and purified using the QIAquick PCR purification kit. The second PCR added Illumina TruSeq-compatible adapters along with sample-specific barcodes. Library quality and concentration were checked on TapeStation and Qubit, and libraries were pooled at around 5.3 ng each. The pooled libraries were sequenced with 2 x 100 bp reads and custom sequencing primers on an Illumina HiSeq2500 single-index Rapid Run. Per the authors' processing: PCR and sequencing errors were corrected by UMI-based consensus assembly using MiGEC version 1.2.6. MiXCR version 2.1.1 was used for V(D)J alignment, clonotype assembly and CDR3 extraction. To normalise gene usage, clonotype sharing and MAIT/NKT TCR abundance, the analysis used the top 1000, 10 000 and 20 000 clonotypes per sample. After downsampling to 27 000 UMIs, diversity was calculated as the inverse Simpson index using the vegan R package. Paired Mann-Whitney U tests were applied to discordant twin pairs, and Benjamini-Hochberg correction was used for multiple testing. TCRdb reprocessed the reads, so every CDR3 protein sequence counts as one entry and DNA is not shown. Here the V and J calls rest on TCRdb's processing, not on the authors' analysis. The table for this sample records some 150,000 distinct CDR3 sequences. The ten largest clones represent more than 1% of the sample.

The sample originates from a study of monozygotic twins with inflammatory bowel disease (dated by TCRdb to between 2018 and 2020). Context from the whole study: The full study comprised around 28 monozygotic twin pairs: nine German pairs (four IBD-concordant, five IBD-discordant) and 19 IBD-discordant Danish pairs. The search for disease-associated traits relied mainly on comparing IBD patients with their genetically identical healthy co-twins within discordant pairs. Each individual had, on average, about 151 000 unique TCRalpha sequences and 181 000 unique TCRbeta sequences available for analysis. Results and caveats for the whole study, not just this receptor: The results gave no support for a single strong signal or clonotype linked to IBD. Compared with healthy twins, IBD patients had fewer clonotypes in common with other individuals, a difference most pronounced in patients showing signs of disease activity. Concordant and discordant twins showed no difference in repertoire similarity, possibly because of limited statistical power. Because patients received different immunosuppressive treatments, the repertoires may have picked up extra background noise and variability between individuals. The analysis was unable to tell different T cell subtypes apart. IBD patients had lower TCRbeta repertoire diversity, measured by the inverse Simpson index, than their healthy co-twins.

From each donor, a roughly 2.3 ml peripheral blood sample was drawn into PAXgene tubes and stored at -80 degrees C. Total RNA was isolated from whole blood with the PAXgene blood miRNA kit on an automated QIAcube, without T cell sorting. Peripheral blood from monozygotic twin pairs who were concordant or discordant for inflammatory bowel disease underwent deep TCRalpha and TCRbeta repertoire profiling using unique molecular barcoding. Smoking habits were recorded for all twin pairs, and individuals were classified as current, former or never smokers. As encoded in the germline V gene (reference sequence), CDR1 is SEHNR while CDR2 is FQNEAQ. Spanning cysteine to phenylalanine, the CDR3 consists of 14 amino acids. No DNA was logged.

The sample taken for sequencing was blood. The TCR comes from a human donor with ulcerative colitis or Crohn's disease, or a healthy co-twin of an affected twin (not recorded which). The receptor chain draws on TRBV7-9 and TRBJ1-5; the TCRdb call, TRBD1, lacks DNA for checking. The CDR3 region has the sequence CASGSGGRNQPQHF.